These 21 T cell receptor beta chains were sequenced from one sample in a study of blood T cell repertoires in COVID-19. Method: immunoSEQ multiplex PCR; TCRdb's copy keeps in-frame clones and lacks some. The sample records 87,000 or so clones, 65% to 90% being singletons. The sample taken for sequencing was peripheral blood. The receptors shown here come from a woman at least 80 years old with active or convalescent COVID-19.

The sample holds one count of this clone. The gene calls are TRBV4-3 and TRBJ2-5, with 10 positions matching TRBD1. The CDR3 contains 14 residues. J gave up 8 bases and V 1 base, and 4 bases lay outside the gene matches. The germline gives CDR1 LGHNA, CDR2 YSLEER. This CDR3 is CASSQGTGGSTQYF. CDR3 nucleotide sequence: TGCGCCAGCAGCCAAGGGACAGGGGGATCTACCCAGTACTTC.

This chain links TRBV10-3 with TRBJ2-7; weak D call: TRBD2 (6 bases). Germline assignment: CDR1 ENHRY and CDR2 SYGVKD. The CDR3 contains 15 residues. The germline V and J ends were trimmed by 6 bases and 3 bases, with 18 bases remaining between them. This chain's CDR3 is CAISEGAGGSYEQYF. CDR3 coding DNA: TGTGCCATCAGCGAGGGAGCGGGTGGGAGCTACGAGCAGTACTTC.

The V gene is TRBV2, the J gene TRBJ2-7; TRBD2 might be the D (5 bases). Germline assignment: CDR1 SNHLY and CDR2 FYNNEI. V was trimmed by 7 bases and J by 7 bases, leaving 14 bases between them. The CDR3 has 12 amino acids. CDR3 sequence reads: CASMPGPGEQYF. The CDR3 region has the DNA TGTGCCAGCATGCCGGGTCCGGGGGAGCAGTACTTC.

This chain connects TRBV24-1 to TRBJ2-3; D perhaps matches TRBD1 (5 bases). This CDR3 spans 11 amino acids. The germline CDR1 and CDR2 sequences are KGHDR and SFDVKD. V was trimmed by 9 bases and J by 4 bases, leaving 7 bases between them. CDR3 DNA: TGTGCCACCGGCAGGGCAGATACGCAGTATTTT. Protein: CATGRADTQYF.

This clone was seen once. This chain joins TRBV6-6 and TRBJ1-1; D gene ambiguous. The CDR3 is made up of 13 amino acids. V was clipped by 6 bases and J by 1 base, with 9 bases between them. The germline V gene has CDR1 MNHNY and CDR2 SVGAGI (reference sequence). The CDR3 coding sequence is TGTGCCAGCAGGCAAACCGGGAACACTGAAGCTTTCTTT. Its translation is CASRQTGNTEAFF.

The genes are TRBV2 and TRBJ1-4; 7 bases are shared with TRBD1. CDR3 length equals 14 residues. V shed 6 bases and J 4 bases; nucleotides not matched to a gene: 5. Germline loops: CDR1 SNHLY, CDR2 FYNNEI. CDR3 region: CASSTGAGNEKLFF. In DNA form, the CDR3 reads TGTGCCAGCAGCACAGGGGCCGGTAATGAAAAACTGTTTTTT. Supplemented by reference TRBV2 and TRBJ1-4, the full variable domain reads EPEVTQTPSHQVTQMGQEVILRCVPISNHLYFYWYRQILGQKVEFLVSFYNNEISEKSEIFDDQFSVERPDGSNFTLKIRSTKLEDSAMYFCASSTGAGNEKLFFGSGTQLSVL.

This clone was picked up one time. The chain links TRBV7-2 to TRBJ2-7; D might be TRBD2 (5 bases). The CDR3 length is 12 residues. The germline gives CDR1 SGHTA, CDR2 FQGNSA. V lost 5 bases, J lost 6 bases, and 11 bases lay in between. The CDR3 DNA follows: TGTGCCAGCAGCCCGAGGGTGGGCGAGCAGTACTTC. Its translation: CASSPRVGEQYF.

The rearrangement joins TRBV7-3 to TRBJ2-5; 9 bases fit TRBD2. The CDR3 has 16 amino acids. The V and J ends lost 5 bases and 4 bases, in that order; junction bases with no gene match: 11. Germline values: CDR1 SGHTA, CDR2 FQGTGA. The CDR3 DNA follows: TGTGCCAGCAGCCCCCAGTTAGCGGGAGTAGGAGAGACCCAGTACTTC. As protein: CASSPQLAGVGETQYF.

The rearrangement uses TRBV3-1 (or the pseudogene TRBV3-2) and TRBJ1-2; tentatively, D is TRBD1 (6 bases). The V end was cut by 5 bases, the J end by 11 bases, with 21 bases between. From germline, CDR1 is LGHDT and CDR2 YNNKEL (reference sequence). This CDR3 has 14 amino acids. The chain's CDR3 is CASSSRTEWLLYTF. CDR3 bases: TGTGCCAGCAGCTCGCGGACAGAATGGCTTTTGTACACCTTC.

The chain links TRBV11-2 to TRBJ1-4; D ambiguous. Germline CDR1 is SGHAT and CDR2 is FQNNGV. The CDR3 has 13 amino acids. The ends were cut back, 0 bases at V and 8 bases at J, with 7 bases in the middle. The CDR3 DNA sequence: TGTGCCAGCAGCTTAGATGTCGAGGAAAAACTGTTTTTT. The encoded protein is CASSLDVEEKLFF.

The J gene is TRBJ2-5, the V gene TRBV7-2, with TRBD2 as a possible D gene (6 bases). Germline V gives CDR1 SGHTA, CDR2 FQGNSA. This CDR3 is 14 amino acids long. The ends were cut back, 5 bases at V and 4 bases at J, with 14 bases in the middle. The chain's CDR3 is CASSDRRGGETQYF. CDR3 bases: TGTGCCAGCAGCGACCGGAGGGGAGGAGAGACCCAGTACTTC.

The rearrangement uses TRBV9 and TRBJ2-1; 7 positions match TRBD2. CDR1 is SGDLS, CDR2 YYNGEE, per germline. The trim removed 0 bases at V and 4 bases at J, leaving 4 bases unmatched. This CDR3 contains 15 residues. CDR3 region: CASSVDQRGYNEQFF. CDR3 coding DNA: TGTGCCAGCAGCGTAGACCAGCGGGGTTACAATGAGCAGTTCTTC. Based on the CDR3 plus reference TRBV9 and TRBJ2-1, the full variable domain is DSGVTQTPKHLITATGQRVTLRCSPRSGDLSVYWYQQSLDQGLQFLIQYYNGEERAKGNILERFSAQQFPDLHSELNLSSLELGDSALYFCASSVDQRGYNEQFFGPGTRLTVL.

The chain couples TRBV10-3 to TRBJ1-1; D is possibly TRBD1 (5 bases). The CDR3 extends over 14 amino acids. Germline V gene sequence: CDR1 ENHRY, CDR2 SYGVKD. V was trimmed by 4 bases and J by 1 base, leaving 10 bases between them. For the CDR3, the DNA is TGTGCCATCAGTGGGCCGACAGAGAACACTGAAGCTTTCTTT. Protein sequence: CAISGPTENTEAFF.

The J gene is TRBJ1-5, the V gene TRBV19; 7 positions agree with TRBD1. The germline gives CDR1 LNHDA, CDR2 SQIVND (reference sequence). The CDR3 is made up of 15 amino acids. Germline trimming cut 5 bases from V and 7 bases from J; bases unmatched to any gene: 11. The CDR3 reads CASSRTGQWGQPQHF. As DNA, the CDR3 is TGTGCCAGTAGTCGGACAGGCCAATGGGGGCAGCCCCAGCATTTT.

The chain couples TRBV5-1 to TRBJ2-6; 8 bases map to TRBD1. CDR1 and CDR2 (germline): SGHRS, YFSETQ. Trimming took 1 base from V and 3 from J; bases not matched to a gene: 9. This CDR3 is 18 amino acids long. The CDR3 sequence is CASSLTGQALFGANVLTF. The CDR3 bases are TGCGCCAGCAGCTTGACGGGACAGGCCTTGTTTGGGGCCAACGTCCTGACTTTC.

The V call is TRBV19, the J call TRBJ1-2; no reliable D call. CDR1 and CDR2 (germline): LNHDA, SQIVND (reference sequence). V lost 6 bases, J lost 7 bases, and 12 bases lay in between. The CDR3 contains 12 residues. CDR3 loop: CASRMWSGGYTF. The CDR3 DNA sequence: TGTGCCAGTAGAATGTGGAGTGGTGGCTACACCTTC. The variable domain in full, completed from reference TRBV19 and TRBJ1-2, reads DGGITQSPKYLFRKEGQNVTLSCEQNLNHDAMYWYRQDPGQGLRLIYYSQIVNDFQKGDIAEGYSVSREKKESFPLTVTSAQKNPTAFYLCASRMWSGGYTFGSGTRLTVV.

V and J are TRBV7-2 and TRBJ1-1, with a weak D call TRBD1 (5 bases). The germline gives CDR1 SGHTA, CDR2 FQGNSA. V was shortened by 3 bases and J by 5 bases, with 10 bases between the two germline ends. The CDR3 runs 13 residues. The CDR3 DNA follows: TGTGCCAGCAGCTTTACGGGGGAAACTGAAGCTTTCTTT. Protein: CASSFTGETEAFF. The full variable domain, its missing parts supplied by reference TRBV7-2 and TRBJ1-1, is GAGVSQSPSNKVTEKGKDVELRCDPISGHTALYWYRQSLGQGLEFLIYFQGNSAPDKSGLPSDRFSAERTGGSVSTLTIQRTQQEDSAVYLCASSFTGETEAFFGQGTRLTVV.

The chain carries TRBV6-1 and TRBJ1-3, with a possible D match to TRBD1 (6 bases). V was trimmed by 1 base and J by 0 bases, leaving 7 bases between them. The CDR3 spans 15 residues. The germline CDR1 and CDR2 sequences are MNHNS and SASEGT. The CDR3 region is CASSEEDSSGNTIYF. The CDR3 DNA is TGTGCCAGCAGTGAAGAGGACAGCTCTGGAAACACCATATATTTT.

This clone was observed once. CDR3 nucleotide sequence: TGTGCCAGCAGTAGTACAGGGAACTATGGCTACACCTTC. This sequence encodes CASSSTGNYGYTF. The V and J genes are TRBV11-2 and TRBJ1-2; possibly TRBD1 for D (6 bases). The ends were cut back, 6 bases at V and 2 bases at J, with 10 bases in the middle. Germline V lookup: CDR1 SGHAT, CDR2 FQNNGV. The CDR3 totals 13 residues.

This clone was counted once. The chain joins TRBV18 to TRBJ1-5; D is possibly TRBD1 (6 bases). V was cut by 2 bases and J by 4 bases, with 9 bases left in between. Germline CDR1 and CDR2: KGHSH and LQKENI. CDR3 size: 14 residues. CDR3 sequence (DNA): TGTGCCAGCTCACCAGGCAGGGGAAATCAGCCCCAGCATTTT. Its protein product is CASSPGRGNQPQHF. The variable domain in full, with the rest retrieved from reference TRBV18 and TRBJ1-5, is NAGVMQNPRHLVRRRGQEARLRCSPMKGHSHVYWYRQLPEEGLKFMVYLQKENIIDESGMPKERFSAEFPKEGPSILRIQQVVRGDSAAYFCASSPGRGNQPQHFGDGTRLSIL.

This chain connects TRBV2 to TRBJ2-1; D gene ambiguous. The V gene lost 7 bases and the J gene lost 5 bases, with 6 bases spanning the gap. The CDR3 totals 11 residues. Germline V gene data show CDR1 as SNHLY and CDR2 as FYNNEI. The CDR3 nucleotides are TGTGCCAGCACTAGGAACAATGAGCAGTTCTTC. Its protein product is CASTRNNEQFF.